These T cell receptor beta chains were read from a single sample in a study of regulatory dendritic cells for organ transplantation. Libraries were prepared by immunoSEQ multiplex PCR; TCRdb keeps only in-frame clonotypes and omits some of them. This table has around 30,000 clones, 82% appearing once. Source material: naive CD4+ T cells from blood. These receptors originate from a human donor in good health. CDR3s include the opening cysteine and the closing phenylalanine or tryptophan. Fields, in order: J gene, V gene, D gene, clone size, CDR3 protein, CDR3 DNA. A D gene is named only where the DNA matches it firmly. Part of the rows lack a size; the others show once, few, many or a class for expanded clones.

>TRBJ2-1|TRBV29-1|TRBD1|NA
CSVTGTGGSYNEQFF
TGCAGCGTAACCGGGACAGGGGGTTCCTACAATGAGCAGTTCTTC
>TRBJ1-6|TRBV7-9|TRBD1|NA
CASSSLGQPYNSPLHF
TGTGCCAGCAGTTCCCTGGGACAGCCCTATAATTCACCCCTCCACTTT
>TRBJ1-2|TRBV27|TRBD1|NA
CASSFRDSYGYTF
TGTGCCAGCAGTTTCCGGGACAGCTATGGCTACACCTTC
>TRBJ2-5|TRBV19|NA|once
CASSIDLEGGAETQYF
TGTGCCAGTAGTATAGATCTAGAGGGAGGAGCTGAGACCCAGTACTTC
>TRBJ2-7|TRBV2|NA|few
CASSILYEQYF
TGTGCCAGCAGTATACTTTACGAGCAGTACTTC
>TRBJ1-1|TRBV6-6|TRBD1|NA
CASSPQGGVNTEAFF
TGTGCCAGCAGCCCACAGGGGGGAGTGAACACTGAAGCTTTCTTT
>TRBJ1-6|TRBV19|TRBD1|NA
CASSVGQGASPLHF
TGTGCCAGTAGTGTCGGACAGGGAGCTTCACCCCTCCACTTT
>TRBJ2-1|TRBV5-1|TRBD2|NA
CASSLEFAGGPNEQFF
TGCGCCAGCAGCTTGGAATTCGCGGGGGGGCCGAATGAGCAGTTCTTC
>TRBJ2-2|TRBV14|TRBD1|NA
CASSFPGTGDTGELFF
TGTGCCAGCAGCTTTCCCGGGACAGGAGACACCGGGGAGCTGTTTTTT
>TRBJ2-7|TRBV7-2|TRBD2|NA
CASSSAGTRTYEQYF
TGTGCCAGCAGCTCCGCCGGGACTAGGACCTACGAGCAGTACTTC
>TRBJ2-5|TRBV4-1|TRBD2|NA
CASSQDLEPGGETQYF
TGCGCCAGCAGCCAAGATCTAGAGCCGGGGGGAGAGACCCAGTACTTC
>TRBJ1-3|TRBV5-4|NA|once
CASTYGGTGNTIYF
TGTGCCAGCACCTACGGGGGAACTGGAAACACCATATATTTT
>TRBJ2-2|TRBV9|TRBD2|NA
CASSVAGGPVTGELFF
TGTGCCAGCAGCGTAGCGGGGGGGCCGGTCACCGGGGAGCTGTTTTTT
>TRBJ1-2|TRBV5-1|NA|NA
CASSLTGTEGYTF
TGCGCCAGCAGCTTAACAGGCACAGAAGGCTACACCTTC
>TRBJ2-6|TRBV7-9|TRBD1|NA
CASSLTGAGANVLTF
TGTGCCAGCAGCTTGACAGGGGCTGGGGCCAACGTCCTGACTTTC
>TRBJ2-1|TRBV6-5|NA|NA
CASRVGGTPNEQFF
TGTGCCAGCAGGGTGGGCGGGACCCCCAATGAGCAGTTCTTC
>TRBJ2-3|TRBV5-1|NA|NA
CASSLAGIQGDTQYF
TGCGCCAGCAGCTTGGCCGGAATACAGGGAGATACGCAGTATTTT
>TRBJ1-4|TRBV10-3|TRBD1|NA
CAIRSGTAGEKLFF
TGTGCCATCAGATCCGGGACAGCGGGTGAAAAACTGTTTTTT
>TRBJ1-3|TRBV6-5|NA|NA
CASSPPSVRGNTIYF
TGTGCCAGCAGCCCCCCGTCCGTCCGTGGAAACACCATATATTTT
>TRBJ1-2|TRBV29-1|NA|NA
CSVEQGIRDYGYTF
TGCAGCGTTGAACAGGGGATAAGGGATTACGGCTACACCTTC
>TRBJ2-2|TRBV18|NA|NA
CASFKDTTNTGELFF
TGTGCCAGTTTTAAGGACACTACGAACACCGGGGAGCTGTTTTTT
>TRBJ1-3|TRBV5-1|TRBD1|few
CASSSGGQGGNTIYF
TGCGCCAGCAGCTCAGGGGGCCAAGGCGGAAACACCATATATTTT
>TRBJ2-1|TRBV5-4|TRBD2|NA
CASSLRERGTYNEQFF
TGTGCCAGCAGCTTGAGGGAGCGGGGGACCTACAATGAGCAGTTCTTC
>TRBJ2-7|TRBV7-2|TRBD2|once
CASSPSGLLGEQYF
TGTGCCAGCAGCCCCTCGGGACTACTAGGCGAGCAGTACTTC
>TRBJ1-1|TRBV2|TRBD1|once
CASHRGGNTEAFF
TGTGCCAGCCACAGGGGGGGTAACACTGAAGCTTTCTTT
>TRBJ2-7|TRBV7-2|TRBD1|NA
CASSSGTGRYEQYF
TGTGCCAGCAGCTCCGGGACAGGGCGCTACGAGCAGTACTTC
>TRBJ2-5|TRBV5-1|NA|once
CASSWGGQETQYF
TGCGCCAGCAGCTGGGGAGGTCAAGAGACCCAGTACTTC
>TRBJ2-1|TRBV6-5|NA|NA
CASSYAGATYNEQFF
TGTGCCAGCAGTTACGCGGGGGCTACCTACAATGAGCAGTTCTTC
>TRBJ2-4|TRBV2|NA|NA
CASIGSDKNIQYF
TGTGCCAGCATCGGGTCTGACAAAAACATTCAGTACTTC
>TRBJ2-7|TRBV10-3|TRBD2|once
CAISDSGGGYEQYF
TGTGCCATCAGTGATAGCGGGGGGGGCTACGAGCAGTACTTC
>TRBJ2-5|TRBV7-2|NA|NA
CASSSSSRSRPGETQYF
TGTGCCAGCAGCTCTTCCTCGAGGTCTCGGCCGGGGGAGACCCAGTACTTC
>TRBJ2-6|TRBV4-1|TRBD1|NA
CASSQNRGSGANVLTF
TGCGCCAGCAGCCAAAACAGGGGTTCTGGGGCCAACGTCCTGACTTTC
>TRBJ2-3|TRBV9|TRBD2|once
CASSVGGTRGTDTQYF
TGTGCCAGCAGCGTAGGGGGGACTAGAGGCACAGATACGCAGTATTTT
>TRBJ1-4|TRBV5-1|TRBD1|once
CASSLGDRRGEKLFF
TGCGCCAGCAGCTTGGGGGACAGGAGGGGGGAAAAACTGTTTTTT
>TRBJ1-3|TRBV5-1|NA|NA
CASSPEWSGNTIYF
TGCGCCAGCAGCCCCGAGTGGTCTGGAAACACCATATATTTT
>TRBJ1-1|TRBV19|TRBD1|few
CASRDRVPSKAFF
TGTGCCAGCAGGGACAGGGTCCCTTCAAAGGCTTTCTTT
>TRBJ2-2|TRBV5-1|TRBD1|NA
CASSMDRGGTGELFF
TGCGCCAGCAGCATGGACAGGGGGGGAACCGGGGAGCTGTTTTTT
>TRBJ1-3|TRBV25-1|NA|NA
CASSRGGQSGNTIYF
TGTGCCAGCAGTCGGGGGGGGCAATCTGGAAACACCATATATTTT
>TRBJ1-1|TRBV7-9|NA|once
CASSFRQEGTEAFF
TGTGCCAGCAGCTTTCGGCAGGAGGGCACTGAAGCTTTCTTT
>TRBJ2-5|TRBV9|NA|NA
CASSVGTTQETQYF
TGTGCCAGCAGCGTAGGGACAACCCAAGAGACCCAGTACTTC
>TRBJ1-2|TRBV6-5|NA|few
CASSYQGNYGYTF
TGTGCCAGCAGCTATCAGGGAAACTATGGCTACACCTTC
>TRBJ2-1|TRBV10-3|NA|NA
CAIRQQDNEQFF
TGTGCCATCCGCCAACAAGACAATGAGCAGTTCTTC
>TRBJ2-1|TRBV5-4|NA|NA
CASSLGGRYNEQFF
TGTGCCAGCAGCTTGGGGGGCCGGTACAATGAGCAGTTCTTC
>TRBJ1-6|TRBV7-9|TRBD1|NA
CASRPGTENSPLHF
TGTGCCAGCAGACCCGGGACAGAGAATTCACCCCTCCACTTT
>TRBJ2-2|TRBV18|TRBD2|once
CASSPASGGTGELFF
TGTGCCAGCTCACCAGCTAGCGGAGGAACCGGGGAGCTGTTTTTT
>TRBJ2-6|TRBV7-2|NA|NA
CASSFTGGTAGANVLTF
TGTGCCAGCAGCTTCACAGGCGGGACGGCTGGGGCCAACGTCCTGACTTTC
>TRBJ1-2|TRBV18|NA|few
CASSPAPLANYGYTF
TGTGCCAGCTCACCAGCTCCCTTAGCTAACTATGGCTACACCTTC
>TRBJ1-6|TRBV7-8|TRBD1|NA
CASSSQGVGSPLHF
TGTGCCAGCAGCTCACAGGGGGTCGGTTCACCCCTCCACTTT
>TRBJ1-1|TRBV5-1|TRBD1|few
CASSPGDSPEAFF
TGCGCCAGCAGCCCGGGGGACAGTCCTGAAGCTTTCTTT
>TRBJ2-2|TRBV9|TRBD2|NA
CASSAPAGGSTGELFF
TGTGCCAGCAGCGCTCCCGCGGGGGGGTCCACCGGGGAGCTGTTTTTT
>TRBJ2-3|TRBV4-1|NA|NA
CASSQEVRDTQYF
TGCGCCAGCAGCCAAGAAGTCAGGGATACGCAGTATTTT
>TRBJ2-3|TRBV2|TRBD2|NA
CASRLARRDTQYF
TGTGCCAGCAGACTAGCGCGCCGGGATACGCAGTATTTT